This T cell receptor beta chain comes out of a study of blood T cells in healthy people across ages. Sample-barcoded 5' priming and a J-beta primer mix drove a second PCR of roughly 7 to 11 cycles. TCRdb ran MiXCR on the 5' RACE reads and lists one entry per CDR3 protein. The profile shows around 850,000 distinct CDR3 sequences, roughly 40% of them singletons. Trimming left V 7 bases short and J 3 bases short, with 9 bases between. Germline lookup yields CDR1 ENHRY and CDR2 SYGVKD. The CDR3 is 13 amino acids. The V gene is TRBV10-3, the J gene TRBJ2-2; tentatively, D is TRBD1 or TRBD2 (6 bases each). This clonotype was obtained from a man in his late teens or twenties in good health. The material sequenced was blood. As DNA, the CDR3 is TGTGCCATCATGGAGGGGGACACCGGGGAGCTGTTTTTT. It codes for CAIMEGDTGELFF.